This T cell receptor beta chain was profiled in a study of brain T cells in children with intractable seizures. Overall study findings and caveats: Absence of clones before surgery may stem from lower sequencing depth. Viral specificity was inferred only from CDR3 similarity; HCMV serostatus was unknown.

TCRdb's table, derived via immunoSEQ multiplex PCR, lists solely in-frame clones and lacks some. This sample has roughly 110,000 clones, with approximately 94% found just once. On this clone itself: What it binds is unknown.

The sequenced cases were selected for having the highest brain T cell transcript signatures. Before surgery, patients took at least one anti-epileptic drug. J lost 4 bases, V lost 2 bases, and 11 bases had no gene match. CDR3 length: 17 residues. Per the germline V gene, CDR1 is LNHDA and CDR2 is SQIVND (reference sequence). The chain carries TRBV19 and TRBJ1-1, with 9 positions matching TRBD1. This specimen was peripheral blood, taken at surgery. The clonotype was recovered from a boy younger than two with hemimegalencephaly and intractable seizures. CDR3 coding DNA: TGTGCCAGTAGTATATCGGGACAGGGCGGTGGAGGCACTGAAGCTTTCTTT. This gives the protein CASSISGQGGGGTEAFF.